This is a list of T cell receptor beta chains from one sample in a study of Ad26.COV2.S vaccination and SARS-CoV-2 variants. TCRdb keeps only in-frame clones here, not all; method: immunoSEQ multiplex PCR. The table lists over 400,000 clones, around 92% of them singletons, with less than 2% in the top ten. This sample comprised peripheral blood, obtained in a trial of Ad26.COV2.S vaccine versus placebo. Source of these receptors: a person aged 18 to 65 who received the Ad26.COV2.S COVID-19 vaccine or a placebo. CDR3s include the opening cysteine and the closing phenylalanine or tryptophan. Each record gives: CDR3 protein, CDR3 DNA, clone size, D gene, V gene, J gene. A D gene is named only where the DNA matches it firmly. Clone size is shown for a subset of rows, as once, few, many or a class of expanded clone.

CASARGTGGNEKLFF	TGTGCCAGCGCCCGTGGTACAGGGGGTAATGAAAAACTGTTTTTT	.	TRBD1	TRBV18	TRBJ1-4
CASSRGQGVEQYF	TGTGCCAGTAGTAGGGGACAGGGGGTCGAGCAGTACTTC	.	TRBD1	TRBV19	TRBJ2-7
CAGAGTSGGFNTGELFF	TGTGCCGGGGCCGGGACTAGCGGGGGCTTTAACACCGGGGAGCTGTTTTTT	.	TRBD2	TRBV2	TRBJ2-2
CASRGQGHYGYTF	TGTGCCAGCAGGGGACAGGGCCACTATGGCTACACCTTC	.	TRBD1	TRBV12-3/TRBV12-4	TRBJ1-2
CASSPNVDRGAGQPQHF	TGTGCCAGCAGCCCGAACGTTGACAGGGGCGCCGGTCAGCCCCAGCATTTT	.	TRBD1	TRBV5-5	TRBJ1-5
CASSLRGINSPLHF	TGTGCCAGCAGCTTAAGAGGGATCAATTCACCCCTCCACTTT	.	.	TRBV7-8	TRBJ1-6
CASSTRDRQYNEQFF	TGTGCCAGCAGTACCCGGGACAGGCAATACAATGAGCAGTTCTTC	.	TRBD1	TRBV25-1	TRBJ2-1
CSASSGTGAYTEAFF	TGCAGTGCTAGTTCCGGGACGGGGGCCTACACTGAAGCTTTCTTT	once	.	TRBV20-1	TRBJ1-1
CASSHEQGFDYGYTF	TGCGCCAGCAGCCATGAACAGGGTTTCGACTATGGCTACACCTTC	.	.	TRBV4-3	TRBJ1-2
CASSLERRGYNEQFF	TGTGCCAGCAGCTTGGAGAGGAGGGGTTACAATGAGCAGTTCTTC	.	.	TRBV7-9	TRBJ2-1
CASSGGVNYGYTF	TGTGCCAGCAGTGGGGGGGTCAACTATGGCTACACCTTC	few	.	TRBV28	TRBJ1-2
CASSPAGGVGAYEQYF	TGCGCCAGCAGCCCTGCGGGGGGGGTCGGTGCCTACGAGCAGTACTTC	.	TRBD2	TRBV4-1	TRBJ2-7
CASVGSGGSYEQYF	TGTGCCAGCGTCGGAAGCGGGGGGTCCTACGAGCAGTACTTC	.	TRBD2	TRBV18	TRBJ2-7
CASSAQGGYEQYF	TGTGCCAGTAGTGCTCAGGGGGGATACGAGCAGTACTTC	.	.	TRBV19	TRBJ2-7
CASSAIRAGGTEAFF	TGTGCCAGCAGCGCCATCCGTGCCGGGGGGACTGAAGCTTTCTTT	.	.	TRBV7-2	TRBJ1-1
CASSPQGVVETQYF	TGTGCCAGCTCACCCCAGGGGGTTGTGGAGACCCAGTACTTC	.	TRBD1	TRBV18	TRBJ2-5
CASAPLGEGYHEQYF	TGTGCCAGCGCCCCATTAGGCGAGGGGTACCACGAGCAGTACTTC	.	.	TRBV7-2	TRBJ2-7
CASSIPRHEQYF	TGTGCCAGTAGTATCCCAAGGCACGAGCAGTACTTC	.	.	TRBV19	TRBJ2-7
CASSTIHRGYGGETQYF	TGTGCCAGCTCAACGATACACCGGGGCTACGGGGGGGAGACCCAGTACTTC	once	TRBD2	TRBV18	TRBJ2-5
CASSLASRDRVHGNTIYF	TGTGCCAGCAGCTTGGCATCCCGGGACAGGGTTCACGGAAACACCATATATTTT	.	TRBD1	TRBV7-9	TRBJ1-3
CASSLAFWDSQTKNGYTF	TGTGCCAGCAGCTTAGCGTTTTGGGACAGCCAAACAAAAAATGGCTACACCTTC	.	TRBD1	TRBV7-9	TRBJ1-2
CASSLDGGPGDTQYF	TGTGCCAGCAGCTTAGATGGGGGGCCTGGAGATACGCAGTATTTT	.	.	TRBV7-9	TRBJ2-3
CASSPPAPVYEQYF	TGTGCCAGCAGTCCCCCCGCACCCGTTTACGAGCAGTACTTC	.	.	TRBV28	TRBJ2-7
CASSQGTGLRRDYGYTF	TGCGCCAGCAGCCAAGGGACAGGGTTAAGGCGCGACTATGGCTACACCTTC	.	TRBD1	TRBV4-3	TRBJ1-2
CASSPRAGSVTDTQYF	TGCGCCAGCAGCCCGCGCGCAGGGTCTGTCACAGATACGCAGTATTTT	few	.	TRBV5-1	TRBJ2-3
CASSLAPSGETQYF	TGTGCCAGCAGCTTGGCCCCCAGTGGAGAGACCCAGTACTTC	.	.	TRBV5-4	TRBJ2-5
CASSLALGLAGERGNEQFF	TGTGCCAGCAGCTTAGCGCTTGGACTAGCGGGCGAACGGGGCAATGAGCAGTTCTTC	once	TRBD2	TRBV11-2	TRBJ2-1
CASSWTGGNEQFF	TGTGCCAGCAGCTGGACAGGGGGCAATGAGCAGTTCTTC	.	TRBD1	TRBV7-2	TRBJ2-1